This TCR beta chain was recovered during a study of shared clonotypes between healthy human individuals. Whole-study findings and limits: Represented diversity (both genetic and exposure-history) was limited by the small number of donors.

Germline-derived CDR1 and CDR2 are SNHLY and FYNNEI. The V gene lost 10 bases and the J gene lost 0 bases, with 12 bases spanning the gap. This CDR3 contains 13 residues. In regard to this clone: What it binds is not known.

The authors distributed each subset's genomic DNA evenly over several immunoSEQ plates. Data came from immunoSEQ multiplex PCR; TCRdb stores just in-frame clones and leaves some out. The table includes more than 1.2 million clones, approximately 98.5% detected once. The specimen was naive CD4+ T cells sorted from blood. The subset denotes: CD45RA+ positively selected. The receptor's source is a man aged 25 to 40 in good health. J is TRBJ1-1 and V is TRBV2, with a possible D match to TRBD1 (6 bases). DNA of the CDR3: TGTGCCACCAACCAGGGGTTGAACACTGAAGCTTTCTTT. The encoded protein is CATNQGLNTEAFF.